This T cell receptor beta chain is from a study of blood T cell repertoires in COVID-19. Study summary: From the United States, Italy and Spain came samples of acute and convalescent COVID-19. T cells, B-cell-depleted T cells, or PBMCs supplied cDNA or gDNA.

Authors' analysis steps: Cell counts per sample came from amplifying reference gene primers. Libraries were prepared by immunoSEQ multiplex PCR; TCRdb keeps only in-frame clonotypes and omits some of them. V and J calls plus clone size are reproduced from that table; the DNA served to infer D and trimming. Among about 220,000 clones, around 82% were seen once, and the ten largest hold 2.3%. Source material: peripheral blood. The sequence derives from a woman aged 55-70 years with acute or convalescent COVID-19.

The CDR3 DNA sequence: TGTGCCAGCAGAGGACAGGGTTATCGCTACGAGCAGTACTTC. Protein: CASRGQGYRYEQYF. V gene TRBV21-1 combines with J gene TRBJ2-7; TRBD1, the D gene given by the table, was not confirmed from the DNA. TRBV21-1 is an annotated pseudogene. This CDR3 region has 14 residues.